Listed below are T cell receptor beta chains from one sample, sequenced in a study of a mutant IDH1 vaccine in newly diagnosed glioma. Profiled with immunoSEQ multiplex PCR; TCRdb holds only in-frame clones, not every one. The sample carries about 48,000 clones, about 82% recorded once. Antigens for these TCRs are unknown. Source: PBMCs, taken from a glioma patient whose treatment included an IDH1 peptide vaccine. Every receptor here comes from a man aged 35 to 55 with glioma. Each CDR3 is given with its conserved first and last residue. Each record gives: J gene, D gene, V gene, clone size, CDR3 protein, CDR3 DNA. D genes are given only for firm matches. Size is stated for part of the rows, as once, few or many counts, or as a class when the clone is expanded.

>TRBJ1-3|TRBD1|TRBV10-3|.
CAIRDSSGNTIYF
TGTGCCATTCGGGACAGCTCTGGAAACACCATATATTTT
>TRBJ2-1|.|TRBV13|.
CASSSGRSGGRDNEQFF
TGTGCCAGCAGCTCTGGCAGATCGGGCGGTAGGGACAATGAGCAGTTCTTC
>TRBJ2-5|TRBD2|TRBV6-5|.
CASRGLEKETQYF
TGTGCCAGCCGCGGACTAGAGAAGGAGACCCAGTACTTC
>TRBJ2-2|.|TRBV5-1|.
CASSLGAANTGELFF
TGCGCCAGCAGCTTGGGGGCAGCGAACACCGGGGAGCTGTTTTTT
>TRBJ2-3|.|TRBV7-7|.
CASSASDRAQSDTQYF
TGTGCCAGCAGCGCCTCGGACAGAGCTCAATCAGATACGCAGTATTTT
>TRBJ1-5|.|TRBV27|many
CASKKEGRTQPQHF
TGTGCCAGCAAAAAGGAGGGGCGGACTCAGCCCCAGCATTTT
>TRBJ2-7|TRBD2|TRBV6-1|.
CASSEAGLAGGFAHEQYF
TGTGCCAGCAGTGAAGCCGGACTAGCGGGAGGTTTTGCCCACGAGCAGTACTTC
>TRBJ2-1|TRBD2|TRBV5-1|.
CASSSNSGSSYNEQFF
TGCGCCAGCAGCTCCAATAGCGGGAGCTCCTACAATGAGCAGTTCTTC
>TRBJ2-5|.|TRBV29-1|.
CSVEGGAQETQYF
TGCAGCGTTGAAGGGGGGGCCCAAGAGACCCAGTACTTC
>TRBJ2-1|TRBD2|TRBV29-1|.
CSAVPLAGGPPSDNEQFF
TGCAGCGCCGTCCCTCTAGCGGGAGGGCCCCCGTCGGACAATGAGCAGTTCTTC
>TRBJ2-1|.|TRBV7-6|.
CASSPPGSSEQFF
TGTGCCAGCAGCCCTCCGGGGAGTAGTGAGCAGTTCTTC
>TRBJ2-7|.|TRBV5-4|once
CASSLSPSSYEQYF
TGTGCCAGCAGCTTGAGTCCGAGCTCCTACGAGCAGTACTTC
>TRBJ2-7|.|TRBV19|.
CASSIGSGGPYEQYF
TGTGCCAGTAGCATTGGTAGCGGAGGACCCTACGAGCAGTACTTC
>TRBJ1-4|.|TRBV6-1|.
CASSEPQVQNEKLFF
TGTGCCAGCAGTGAACCCCAGGTCCAGAATGAAAAACTGTTTTTT
>TRBJ2-3|TRBD2|TRBV7-6|.
CASSRATGTSGNTQYF
TGTGCCAGCAGCAGGGCGACAGGGACTAGCGGCAATACGCAGTATTTT
>TRBJ2-2|.|TRBV6-5|once
CASTKGGMTGELFF
TGTGCCAGCACCAAGGGGGGGATGACCGGGGAGCTGTTTTTT
>TRBJ2-2|TRBD2|TRBV7-8|.
CASSLKGQRDEAGELFF
TGTGCCAGCAGCTTAAAGGGGCAGCGGGACGAGGCCGGGGAGCTGTTTTTT